This entry is about one T cell receptor (beta chain). Its antigen is undetermined. The sample belongs to a study of cytomegalovirus exposure and HLA in healthy donors. Whole-study results and caveats: Presence/absence analyses rested on an assumption that sequencing depth was roughly uniform across donors. Relative to equally common others, HLA-associated TCR beta chains showed greater clonal expansion in a later analysis.

Germline V lookup: CDR1 MGHDK, CDR2 SYGVNS. CDR3 size: 16 residues. V was clipped by 5 bases and J by 0 bases, with 17 bases between them. PCR used 60 Vbeta primers and 13 Jbeta primers. The data were produced by immunoSEQ multiplex PCR, yet TCRdb's version contains in-frame clones alone and is incomplete. The sample holds about 130,000 clones; 84% are singletons and the top ten take just under 3%. This chain links TRBV25-1 with TRBJ2-7, with a tentative D call TRBD1 (5 bases). Sequencing was done on a sample of PBMCs. The source is a woman aged 18 to 35 in good health and CMV-seropositive. The CDR3 loop reads CASSSDRQKSSYEQYF. CDR3 coding DNA: TGTGCCAGCAGTTCCGACCGACAGAAAAGCTCCTACGAGCAGTACTTC.